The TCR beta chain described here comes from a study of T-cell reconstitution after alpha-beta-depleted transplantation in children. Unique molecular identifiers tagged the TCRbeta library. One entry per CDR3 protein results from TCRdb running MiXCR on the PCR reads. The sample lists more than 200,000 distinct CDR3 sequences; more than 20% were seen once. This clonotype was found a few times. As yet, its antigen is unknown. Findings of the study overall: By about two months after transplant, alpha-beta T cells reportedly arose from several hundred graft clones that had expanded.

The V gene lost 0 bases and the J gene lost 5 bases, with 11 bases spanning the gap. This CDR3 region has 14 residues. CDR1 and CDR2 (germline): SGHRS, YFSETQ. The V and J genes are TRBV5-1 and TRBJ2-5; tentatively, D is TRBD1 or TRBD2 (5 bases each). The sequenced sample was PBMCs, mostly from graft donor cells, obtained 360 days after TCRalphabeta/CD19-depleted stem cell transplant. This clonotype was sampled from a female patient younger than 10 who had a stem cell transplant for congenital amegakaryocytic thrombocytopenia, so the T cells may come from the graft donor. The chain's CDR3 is CASSLGGSMETQYF. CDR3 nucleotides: TGCGCCAGCAGCTTGGGGGGGTCGATGGAGACCCAGTACTTC. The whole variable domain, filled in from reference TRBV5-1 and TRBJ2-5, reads KAGVTQTPRYLIKTRGQQVTLSCSPISGHRSVSWYQQTPGQGLQFLFEYFSETQRNKGNFPGRFSGRQFSNSRSEMNVSTLELGDSALYLCASSLGGSMETQYFGPGTRLLVL.